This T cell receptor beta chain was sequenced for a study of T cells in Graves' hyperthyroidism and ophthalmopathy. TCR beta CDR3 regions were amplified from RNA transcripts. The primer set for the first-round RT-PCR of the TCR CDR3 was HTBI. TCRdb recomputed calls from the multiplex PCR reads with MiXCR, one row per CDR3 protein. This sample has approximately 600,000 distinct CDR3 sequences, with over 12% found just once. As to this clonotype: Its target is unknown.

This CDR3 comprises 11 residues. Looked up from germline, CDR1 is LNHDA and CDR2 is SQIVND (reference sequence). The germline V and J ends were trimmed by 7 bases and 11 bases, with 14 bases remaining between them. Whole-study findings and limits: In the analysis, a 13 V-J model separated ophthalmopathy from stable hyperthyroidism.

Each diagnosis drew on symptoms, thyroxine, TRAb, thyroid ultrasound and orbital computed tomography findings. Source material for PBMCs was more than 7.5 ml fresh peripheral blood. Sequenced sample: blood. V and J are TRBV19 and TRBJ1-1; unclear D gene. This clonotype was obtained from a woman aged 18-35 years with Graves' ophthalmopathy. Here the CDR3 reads CASNTGSGAFF. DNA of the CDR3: TGTGCCAGTAATACCGGGAGCGGCGCTTTCTTT. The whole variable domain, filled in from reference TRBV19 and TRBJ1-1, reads DGGITQSPKYLFRKEGQNVTLSCEQNLNHDAMYWYRQDPGQGLRLIYYSQIVNDFQKGDIAEGYSVSREKKESFPLTVTSAQKNPTAFYLCASNTGSGAFFGQGTRLTVV.